This TCR beta chain was identified in a study of T cells expressing NK-cell markers. At the level of the study: Eight donors were sequenced, seven testing HCMV-seropositive and one testing seronegative. Study-level results: Whether expanded NKG2C+ T cell clones were HCMV-specific remained unclear.

In regard to this clonotype: Its specificity is not known.

The CDR3 loop spans 11 amino acids. Looked up from germline, CDR1 is ENHRY and CDR2 is SYGVKD. After re-calling the 5' RACE reads, TCRdb lists one entry per CDR3 protein, DNA absent. The listing records roughly 350,000 distinct CDR3 sequences. The chain couples TRBV10-3 to TRBJ2-1; TCRdb's D call, TRBD1, is unchecked because there is no DNA. The origin of this receptor is a man between 18 and 69 years old in good health. What was sequenced was blood T cells: a sorted CD56 or NKG2C T cell subset, CD4+ or CD8+ T cells, or bulk PBMC T cells (not recorded which). The CDR3 loop is CAISTGGEQFF.